This is a list of T cell receptor beta chains from one sample in a study of T cell repertoires in cytomegalovirus infection. TCRdb re-called the reads with MiXCR, one entry per CDR3 protein. The profile covers about 490,000 distinct CDR3 sequences, with about 15% appearing a single time and approximately 24% taken by the ten largest. What was sequenced was CD8+ T cells from PBMCs. These receptors all come from a human donor in good health (CMV status not recorded). Some clones in this sample may be carry-over from other donors' samples. Both conserved end residues are part of each CDR3. The D gene is left open where the match is weak. The size of a clone is reported for some rows only, either as once, few or many, or as a class for expanded clones.

.,TRBV7-9,TRBJ2-7,many,TGTGCCAGCAGCCGACCCGAGGGACCCGAGCAGTACTTC,CASSRPEGPEQYF
.,TRBV6-5,TRBJ1-1,many,TGTGCCAGCAGTTACCCGAACACTGAAGCTTTCTTT,CASSYPNTEAFF
.,TRBV27,TRBJ1-1,few,TGTGCCAGCAGTTTATATGGGGGGGTGAACACTGAAGCTTTCTTT,CASSLYGGVNTEAFF
.,TRBV7-8,TRBJ2-1,many,TGTGCCAGCAGCTTTACGCCGGGACCCCAAGGCGATGAGCAGTTCTTC,CASSFTPGPQGDEQFF
TRBD2,TRBV2,TRBJ2-2,.,TGTGCCAGCAGCTCGCTAGCGGGGGGCACCGGGGAGCTGTTTTTT,CASSSLAGGTGELFF
TRBD1,TRBV10-3,TRBJ2-3,many,TGTGCCATCAGTGAGTCGGCACAGGGGGCCACAGATACGCAGTATTTT,CAISESAQGATDTQYF
TRBD1,TRBV4-1,TRBJ2-7,.,TGCGCCAGCAGCCCCTCACAGGGGGCGGGGTACGAGCAGTACTTC,CASSPSQGAGYEQYF
TRBD2,TRBV12-3/TRBV12-4,TRBJ2-5,.,TGTGCCAGCAGTTTCAGGTCGATAGCGGGGAGGCAAGAGACCCAGTACTTC,CASSFRSIAGRQETQYF
TRBD2,TRBV27,TRBJ2-2,many,TGTGCCACCTCATTGGGGGGGACCGGGGAGCTGTTTTTT,CATSLGGTGELFF
TRBD2,TRBV6-1,TRBJ2-1,many,TGTGCCAGCAGTGAAGGCGGCGGGAGGGTGGATGAGCAGTTCTTC,CASSEGGGRVDEQFF
.,TRBV14,TRBJ1-2,.,TGTGCCAGCAGCCAGAGGGTCACAGACGACTATGGCTACACCTTC,CASSQRVTDDYGYTF
TRBD1,TRBV27,TRBJ1-6,few,TGTGCCAGCAGTTTATCGAACAGGGGGTGGGATTCACCCCTCCACTTT,CASSLSNRGWDSPLHF
.,TRBV27,TRBJ1-1,many,TGTGCCAGCCTGGGGGGTACTGAAGCTTTCTTT,CASLGGTEAFF
.,TRBV20-1,TRBJ2-1,.,TGCAGTGCTAGAGATGTTTACAATGAGCAGTTCTTC,CSARDVYNEQFF
.,TRBV7-2,TRBJ1-2,many,TGTGCCAGCAGGCCTGAACCGGGACCCAGAGGTCATGGCTACACCTTC,CASRPEPGPRGHGYTF
TRBD2,TRBV7-9,TRBJ2-5,many,TGTGCCAGCATCCATGGGACTAGCGGGGGCGACAGGGAGACCCAGTACTTC,CASIHGTSGGDRETQYF
.,TRBV29-1,TRBJ2-7,few,TGCAGCGTTACCGGATCCGGCAACGAGCAGTACTTC,CSVTGSGNEQYF
.,TRBV11-2,TRBJ2-4,many,TGTGCCAGCAGCTTAGGCGGACTAGGGGGAGACATTCAGTACTTC,CASSLGGLGGDIQYF
.,TRBV7-8,TRBJ2-2,many,TGTGCCAGCAGCTTCAGTGCGTACGGGGAGCTGTTTTTT,CASSFSAYGELFF
.,TRBV3-1,TRBJ2-2,few,TGTGCCAGCAGCCAAGGGACAGAGACCGGGGAGCTGTTTTTT,CASSQGTETGELFF
.,TRBV23-1,TRBJ2-7,few,TGCGCCAGCAGTCAGGGCTATTTTTCCTACGAGCAGTACTTC,CASSQGYFSYEQYF
TRBD1,TRBV12-3/TRBV12-4,TRBJ1-5,many,TGTGCCAGCAGTCCCCAGACAGGGGGCTATAGCAATCAGCCCCAGCATTTT,CASSPQTGGYSNQPQHF
TRBD2,TRBV12-3/TRBV12-4,TRBJ2-5,many,TGTGCCAGCAGTCCCTCTAGCGGGAGCCTTGATGAGACCCAGTACTTC,CASSPSSGSLDETQYF
TRBD1,TRBV24-1,TRBJ2-7,many,TGTGCCACCAGTGATATTGGGACAGATCTGGGCGAGCAGTACTTC,CATSDIGTDLGEQYF
TRBD1,TRBV7-2,TRBJ2-5,many,TGTGCCAGCAACACCGTGGACAGGGGGGAGGAGACCCAGTACTTC,CASNTVDRGEETQYF
TRBD1,TRBV28,TRBJ1-1,few,TGTGCCAGCAGCCCTAGGACAGGGAGCTTGAACACTGAAGCTTTCTTT,CASSPRTGSLNTEAFF
TRBD1,TRBV4-2,TRBJ1-2,.,TGTGCCAGCAGCCAAGTTTTGACAGGGAACTATGGCTACACCTTC,CASSQVLTGNYGYTF
TRBD2,TRBV12-3/TRBV12-4,TRBJ2-1,.,TGTGCCAGCAGTAACCCGGCGGGGGGGTACAATGAGCAGTTCTTC,CASSNPAGGYNEQFF
.,TRBV6-6,TRBJ2-3,many,TGTGCCAGCAGTTACATCGGCGGGAGCACAGATACGCAGTATTTT,CASSYIGGSTDTQYF
TRBD1,TRBV10-3,TRBJ1-3,few,TGTGCCATCAGGGACAGGGGGCTGGAATACACCATATATTTT,CAIRDRGLEYTIYF
TRBD1,TRBV12-3/TRBV12-4,TRBJ2-6,many,TGTGCCAGCAGGCCAGGGGGCTCTGGGGCCAACGTCCTGACTTTC,CASRPGGSGANVLTF
TRBD2,TRBV12-5,TRBJ2-7,.,TGTGCTAGTGGTTCACCCTTTAGCGGGGGGGCCTACGAGCAGTACTTC,CASGSPFSGGAYEQYF
.,TRBV7-9,TRBJ1-5,many,TGTGCCAGCAGGGGCGAAGGCAATCAGCCCCAGCATTTT,CASRGEGNQPQHF
TRBD2,TRBV7-6,TRBJ2-3,.,TGTGCAAGCAGCGCAGAACTAGCGGGAGGGACAGATACGCCGTATTTT,CASSAELAGGTDTPYF
.,TRBV13,TRBJ2-1,once,TGTGCCAGCAGCTTCGTAAGGTCTCTGGCGGGTCCGGCCTCCTACAATGAGCAGTTCTTC,CASSFVRSLAGPASYNEQFF
.,TRBV27,TRBJ2-1,many,TGTGCCAGCCACGACGCGCAGTCCTTCGGCGGCGAGCAGTTCTTC,CASHDAQSFGGEQFF